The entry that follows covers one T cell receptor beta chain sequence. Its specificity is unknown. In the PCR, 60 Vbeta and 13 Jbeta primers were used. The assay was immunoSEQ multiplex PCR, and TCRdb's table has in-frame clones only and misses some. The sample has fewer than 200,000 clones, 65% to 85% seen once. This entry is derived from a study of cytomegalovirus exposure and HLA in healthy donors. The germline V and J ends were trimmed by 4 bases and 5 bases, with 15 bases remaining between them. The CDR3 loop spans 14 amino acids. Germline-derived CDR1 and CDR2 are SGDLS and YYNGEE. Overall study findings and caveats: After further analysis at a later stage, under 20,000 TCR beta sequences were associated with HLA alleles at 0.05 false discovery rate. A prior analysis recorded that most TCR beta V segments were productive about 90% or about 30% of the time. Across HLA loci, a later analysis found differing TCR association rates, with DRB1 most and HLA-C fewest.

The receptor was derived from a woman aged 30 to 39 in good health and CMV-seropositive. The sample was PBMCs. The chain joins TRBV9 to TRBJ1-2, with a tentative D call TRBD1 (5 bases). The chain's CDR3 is CASSPPSTAYGYTF. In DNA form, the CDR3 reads TGTGCCAGCAGCCCACCTTCGACAGCTTATGGCTACACCTTC.